This T cell receptor beta chain is drawn from a study of metastatic and nonmetastatic thyroid tumors. All patients reached thyroid surgery having received no treatment beforehand. Using MiXCR, TCRdb re-called clones from the PCR reads. The sample lists about 9,300 clones, around 30% occurring once. This clone ranks as medium-sized (0.01 to 0.1%). Sequencing was done on a sample of tumor tissue. The origin of this receptor is a female donor with papillary thyroid cancer or a benign thyroid nodule (not recorded which). Some clones in this sample may be carry-over from other donors' samples.

This CDR3 reads CASSPSVTSTDTQYF. The DNA for the CDR3 is TGTGCCAGTAGCCCTAGCGTAACTAGCACAGATACGCAGTATTTT. The rearrangement links TRBV19 to TRBJ2-3; a weak D match, TRBD2 (6 bases). The CDR3 is 15 amino acids. Germline V CDR1 and CDR2: LNHDA, SQIVND (reference sequence). The V end was cut by 6 bases, the J end by 0 bases, with 13 bases between.